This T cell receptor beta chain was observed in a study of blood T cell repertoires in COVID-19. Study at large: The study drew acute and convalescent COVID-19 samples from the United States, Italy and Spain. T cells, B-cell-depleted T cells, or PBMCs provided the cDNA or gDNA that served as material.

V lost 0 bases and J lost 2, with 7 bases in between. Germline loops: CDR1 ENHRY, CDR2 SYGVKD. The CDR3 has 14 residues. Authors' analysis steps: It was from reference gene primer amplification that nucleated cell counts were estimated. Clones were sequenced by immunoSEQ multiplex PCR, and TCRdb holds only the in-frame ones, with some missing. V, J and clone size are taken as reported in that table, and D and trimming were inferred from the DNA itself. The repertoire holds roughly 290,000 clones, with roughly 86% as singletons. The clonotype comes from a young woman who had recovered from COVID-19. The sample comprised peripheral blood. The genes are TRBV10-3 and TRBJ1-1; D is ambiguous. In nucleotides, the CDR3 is TGTGCCATCAGTGAGTCGCGGTCAAACACTGAAGCTTTCTTT. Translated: CAISESRSNTEAFF.